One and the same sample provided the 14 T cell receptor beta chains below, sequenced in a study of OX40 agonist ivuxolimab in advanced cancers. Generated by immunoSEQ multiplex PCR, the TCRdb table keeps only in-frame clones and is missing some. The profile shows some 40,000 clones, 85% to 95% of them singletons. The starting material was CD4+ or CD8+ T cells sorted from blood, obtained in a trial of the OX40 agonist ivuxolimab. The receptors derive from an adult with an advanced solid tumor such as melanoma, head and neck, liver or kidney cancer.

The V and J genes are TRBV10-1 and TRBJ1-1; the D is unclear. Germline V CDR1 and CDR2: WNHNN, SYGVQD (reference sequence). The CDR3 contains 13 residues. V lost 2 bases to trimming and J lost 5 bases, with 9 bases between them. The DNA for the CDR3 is TGCGCCAGCAGTGAGAATGAGGGAACTGAAGCTTTCTTT. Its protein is CASSENEGTEAFF.

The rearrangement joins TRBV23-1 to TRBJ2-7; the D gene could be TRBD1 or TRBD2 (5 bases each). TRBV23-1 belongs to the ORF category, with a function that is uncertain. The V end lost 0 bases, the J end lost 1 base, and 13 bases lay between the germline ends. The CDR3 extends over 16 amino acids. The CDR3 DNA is TGCGCCAGCAGTCAATCAGTGCAGGGAGAATCCTACGAGCAGTACTTC. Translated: CASSQSVQGESYEQYF.

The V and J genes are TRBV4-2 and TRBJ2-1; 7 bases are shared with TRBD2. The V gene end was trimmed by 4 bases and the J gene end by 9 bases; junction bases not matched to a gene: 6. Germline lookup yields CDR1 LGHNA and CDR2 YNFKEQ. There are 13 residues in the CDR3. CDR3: CASSPRLAPEQFF. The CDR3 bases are TGTGCCAGCAGCCCTAGACTAGCCCCTGAGCAGTTCTTC.

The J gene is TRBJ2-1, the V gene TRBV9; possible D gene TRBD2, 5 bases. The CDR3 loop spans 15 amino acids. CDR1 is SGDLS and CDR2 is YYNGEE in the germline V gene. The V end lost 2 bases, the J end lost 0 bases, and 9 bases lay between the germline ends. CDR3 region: CASSVSASSYNEQFF. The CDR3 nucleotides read TGTGCCAGCAGCGTTAGCGCCAGCTCCTACAATGAGCAGTTCTTC.

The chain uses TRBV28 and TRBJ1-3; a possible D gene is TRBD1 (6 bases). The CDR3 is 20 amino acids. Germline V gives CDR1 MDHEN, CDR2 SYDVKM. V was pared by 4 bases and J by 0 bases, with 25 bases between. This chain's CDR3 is CASSSPFHMTGPSSGNTIYF. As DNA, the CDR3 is TGTGCCAGCAGTTCCCCCTTTCACATGACAGGCCCTAGCTCTGGAAACACCATATATTTT.

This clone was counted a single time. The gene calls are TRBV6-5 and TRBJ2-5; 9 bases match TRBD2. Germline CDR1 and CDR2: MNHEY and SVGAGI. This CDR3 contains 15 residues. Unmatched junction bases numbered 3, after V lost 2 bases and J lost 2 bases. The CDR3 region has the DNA TGTGCCAGCAGTTACCTGACTAGCGGACAAGAGACCCAGTACTTC. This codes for CASSYLTSGQETQYF.

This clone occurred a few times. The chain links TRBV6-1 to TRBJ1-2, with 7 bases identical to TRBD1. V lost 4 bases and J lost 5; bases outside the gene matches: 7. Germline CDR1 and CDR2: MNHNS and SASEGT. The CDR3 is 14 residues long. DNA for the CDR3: TGTGCCAGCAGTGGGGACAGACTGTCATATGGCTACACCTTC. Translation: CASSGDRLSYGYTF.

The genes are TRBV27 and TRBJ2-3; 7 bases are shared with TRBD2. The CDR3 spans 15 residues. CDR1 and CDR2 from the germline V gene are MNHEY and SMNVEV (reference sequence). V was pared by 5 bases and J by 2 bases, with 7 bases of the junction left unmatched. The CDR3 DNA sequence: TGTGCCAGCAGTAGCGGGGAAATTTCCACAGATACGCAGTATTTT. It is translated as CASSSGEISTDTQYF.

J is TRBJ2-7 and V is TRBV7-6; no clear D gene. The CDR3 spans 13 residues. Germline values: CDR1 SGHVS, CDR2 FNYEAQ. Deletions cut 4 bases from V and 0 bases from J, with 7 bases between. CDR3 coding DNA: TGTGCCAGCAGCTACGACACCTCCTACGAGCAGTACTTC. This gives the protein CASSYDTSYEQYF.

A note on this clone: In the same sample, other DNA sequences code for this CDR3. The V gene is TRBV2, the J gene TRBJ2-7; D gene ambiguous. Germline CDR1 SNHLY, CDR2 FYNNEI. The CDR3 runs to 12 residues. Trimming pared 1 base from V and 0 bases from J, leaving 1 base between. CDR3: CASSEVSYEQYF. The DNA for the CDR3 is TGTGCCAGCAGTGAAGTCTCCTACGAGCAGTACTTC.

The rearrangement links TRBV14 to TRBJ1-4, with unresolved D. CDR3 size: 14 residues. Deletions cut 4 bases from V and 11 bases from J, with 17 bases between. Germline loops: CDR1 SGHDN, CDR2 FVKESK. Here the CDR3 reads CASSLGVGRGKLFF. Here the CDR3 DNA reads TGTGCCAGCAGCCTGGGAGTCGGCCGTGGTAAACTGTTTTTT.

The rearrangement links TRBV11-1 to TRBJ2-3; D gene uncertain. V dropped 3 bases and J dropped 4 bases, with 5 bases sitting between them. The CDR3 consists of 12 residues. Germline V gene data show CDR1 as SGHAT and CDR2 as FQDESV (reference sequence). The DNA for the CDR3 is TGTGCCAGCAGCTTGGCTCCAGATACGCAGTATTTT. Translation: CASSLAPDTQYF.

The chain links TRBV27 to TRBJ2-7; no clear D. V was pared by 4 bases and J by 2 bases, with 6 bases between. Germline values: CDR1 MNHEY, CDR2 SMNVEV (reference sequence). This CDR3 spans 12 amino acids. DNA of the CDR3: TGTGCCAGCAGTTCGTCTACCTACGAGCAGTACTTC. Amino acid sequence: CASSSSTYEQYF.

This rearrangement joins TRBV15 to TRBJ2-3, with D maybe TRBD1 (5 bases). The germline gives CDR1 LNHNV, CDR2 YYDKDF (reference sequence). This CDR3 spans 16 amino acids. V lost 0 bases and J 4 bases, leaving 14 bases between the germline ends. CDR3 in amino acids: CATSRDHGASSDTQYF. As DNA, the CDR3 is TGTGCCACCAGCAGAGATCATGGGGCCTCCTCAGATACGCAGTATTTT.